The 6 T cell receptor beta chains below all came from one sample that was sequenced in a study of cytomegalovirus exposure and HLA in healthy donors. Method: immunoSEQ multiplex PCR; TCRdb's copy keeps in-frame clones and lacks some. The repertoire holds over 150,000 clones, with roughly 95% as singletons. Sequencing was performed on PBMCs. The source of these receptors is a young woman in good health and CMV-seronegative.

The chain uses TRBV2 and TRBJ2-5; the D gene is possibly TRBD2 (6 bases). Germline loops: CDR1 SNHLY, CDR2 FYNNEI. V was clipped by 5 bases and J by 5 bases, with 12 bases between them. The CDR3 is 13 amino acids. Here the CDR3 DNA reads TGTGCCAGCAGTCGGGACTCGTGGGAGACCCAGTACTTC. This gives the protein CASSRDSWETQYF.

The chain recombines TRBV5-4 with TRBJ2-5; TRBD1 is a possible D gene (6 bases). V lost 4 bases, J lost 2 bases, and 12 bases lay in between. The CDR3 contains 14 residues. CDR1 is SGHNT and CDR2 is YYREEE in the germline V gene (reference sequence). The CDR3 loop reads CASSGPDRQETQYF. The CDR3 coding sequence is TGTGCCAGCAGCGGCCCGGACAGACAAGAGACCCAGTACTTC. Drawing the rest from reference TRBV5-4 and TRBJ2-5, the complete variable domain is ETGVTQSPTHLIKTRGQQVTLRCSSQSGHNTVSWYQQALGQGPQFIFQYYREEENGRGNFPPRFSGLQFPNYSSELNVNALELDDSALYLCASSGPDRQETQYFGPGTRLLVL.

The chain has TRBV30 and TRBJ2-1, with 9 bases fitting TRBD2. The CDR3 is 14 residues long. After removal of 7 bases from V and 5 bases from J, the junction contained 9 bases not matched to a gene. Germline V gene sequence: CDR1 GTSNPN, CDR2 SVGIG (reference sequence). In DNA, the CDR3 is TGTGCCTTCCGCCTAGCGGGGTACAACAATGAGCAGTTCTTC. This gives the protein CAFRLAGYNNEQFF.

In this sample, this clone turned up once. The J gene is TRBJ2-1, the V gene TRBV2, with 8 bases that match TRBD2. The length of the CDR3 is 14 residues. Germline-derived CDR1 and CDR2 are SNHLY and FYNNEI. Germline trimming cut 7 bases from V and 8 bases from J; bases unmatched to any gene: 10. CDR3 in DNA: TGTGCCAGCACCGGGACTAGTGGCGGAGATGAGCAGTTCTTC. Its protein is CASTGTSGGDEQFF.

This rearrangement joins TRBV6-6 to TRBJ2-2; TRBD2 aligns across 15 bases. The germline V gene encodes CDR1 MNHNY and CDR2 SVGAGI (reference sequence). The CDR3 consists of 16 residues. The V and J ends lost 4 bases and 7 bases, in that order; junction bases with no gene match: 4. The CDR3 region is CASSWGLAGGGGELFF. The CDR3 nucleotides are TGTGCCAGCAGTTGGGGACTAGCGGGGGGTGGCGGGGAGCTGTTTTTT.

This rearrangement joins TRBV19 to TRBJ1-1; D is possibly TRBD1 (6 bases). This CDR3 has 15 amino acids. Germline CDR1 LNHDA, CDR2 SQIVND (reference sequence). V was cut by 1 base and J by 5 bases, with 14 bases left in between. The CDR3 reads CASSIAGRGITEAFF. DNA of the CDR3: TGTGCCAGTAGTATAGCTGGCAGGGGAATAACTGAAGCTTTCTTT.